What follows are 27 T cell receptor beta chains derived from one specimen sequenced in a study of vaccination and CD4 T cells after COVID-19. At the Johns Hopkins FTIC core, DNA taken from cultured CD4+ T cells was sequenced by way of the Oncomine TCR Beta short-read assay. TCRdb reanalysed the PCR reads using MiXCR and keeps one entry per CDR3 protein. The sample holds under 25,000 distinct CDR3 sequences, roughly 45% seen once. No antigens are known for them. This sample's treatment: approximately nine-day PBMC culture with coronavirus spike peptide pools or control peptides (ViraFEST assay). Sequencing was done on a sample of CD4+ T cells from blood, cultured in vitro. These receptors were collected from a human donor who had recovered from COVID-19.

This clonotype was seen more than once but under ten times. J is TRBJ1-5 and V is TRBV10-3; D unresolved. V shed 4 bases and J shed 2 bases, with 9 bases lying between them. The CDR3 spans 14 residues. Germline V gene sequence: CDR1 ENHRY, CDR2 SYGVKD. CDR3 nucleotide sequence: TGTGCCATCAGTGGGGGTGGTGGCAATCAGCCCCAGCATTTT. Its protein product is CAISGGGGNQPQHF.

This clonotype was counted a few times. The chain employs TRBV20-1 and TRBJ1-1; the D gene is possibly TRBD1 (5 bases). In germline, CDR1 is DFQATT, CDR2 SNEGSKA (reference sequence). The V end lost 0 bases, the J end lost 0 bases, and 17 bases lay between the germline ends. This CDR3 spans 17 amino acids. The CDR3 loop reads CSARDWRQGLLNTEAFF. CDR3 nucleotide sequence: TGCAGTGCTAGAGATTGGAGGCAGGGCCTACTGAACACTGAAGCTTTCTTT.

The rearrangement uses TRBV6-5 and TRBJ2-7; TRBD2 agrees at 8 bases. Losses at the gene ends were 6 bases for V and 5 bases for J; bases not matched to a gene: 15. Germline-derived CDR1 and CDR2 are MNHEY and SVGAGI. This CDR3 is built from 16 residues. The CDR3 bases are TGTGCCAGCAGCCCCTCGAGTCGGGGACTAGGGGACGAGCAGTACTTC. Translating it yields CASSPSSRGLGDEQYF.

The gene calls are TRBV19 and TRBJ1-5, with a tentative D call TRBD1 (5 bases). CDR1 is LNHDA, CDR2 SQIVND, per germline (reference sequence). Trimming shortened V by 4 bases and J by 5 bases, and 18 bases separated the two germline ends. The CDR3 is 16 residues long. The CDR3 region has the DNA TGTGCCAGTAGTACCGTGACAGAGATTCTTCATCAGCCCCAGCATTTT. Its protein product is CASSTVTEILHQPQHF.

The chain links TRBV2 to TRBJ1-2; no clear D gene. Germline CDR1 SNHLY, CDR2 FYNNEI. Trimming removed 1 base from V and 2 bases from J, with 5 bases in between. The CDR3 loop spans 13 amino acids. CDR3 region: CASSEEGNYGYTF. The CDR3 coding sequence is TGTGCCAGCAGTGAAGAGGGAAACTATGGCTACACCTTC.

The chain joins TRBV15 to TRBJ2-6, with a tentative D call TRBD1 (6 bases). The germline gives CDR1 LNHNV, CDR2 YYDKDF (reference sequence). V lost 5 bases and J lost 1, with 15 bases in between. CDR3 length: 17 residues. Here the CDR3 reads CATSSLTQGSGANVLTF. The DNA for the CDR3 is TGTGCCACCAGCTCGTTAACCCAGGGGTCTGGGGCCAACGTCCTGACTTTC.

This clonotype was observed a handful of times. The chain has TRBV5-1 and TRBJ2-5; TRBD1 matches at 8 bases. The V and J ends lost 3 bases and 5 bases, in that order; junction bases with no gene match: 9. In germline, CDR1 is SGHRS, CDR2 YFSETQ. The CDR3 length is 15 residues. The CDR3 sequence: CASSSPDRVGETQYF. In DNA form, the CDR3 reads TGCGCCAGCAGCTCCCCGGACAGGGTAGGGGAGACCCAGTACTTC.

The V gene is TRBV28, the J gene TRBJ1-1; D is unclear. With 7 bases removed from V and 5 bases from J, the gap between germline ends came to 17 bases. The CDR3 has 14 residues. Germline V gene sequence: CDR1 MDHEN, CDR2 SYDVKM. DNA for the CDR3: TGTGCCAGCAATCGGGGATCAGTAGGAACTGAAGCTTTCTTT. Residues: CASNRGSVGTEAFF.

This clonotype has a handful of counts. V gene TRBV7-3 combines with J gene TRBJ1-5, with D possibly matching TRBD1 (5 bases). Germline CDR1 and CDR2: SGHTA and FQGTGA. V lost 7 bases, J lost 3 bases, and 16 bases lay in between. The CDR3 spans 15 residues. The CDR3 sequence: CASKGPRAINQPQHF. DNA for the CDR3: TGTGCCAGCAAGGGTCCCAGGGCAATCAATCAGCCCCAGCATTTT.

The gene calls are TRBV19 and TRBJ1-1, with a tentative D call TRBD1 (6 bases). Trimming shortened V by 7 bases and J by 4 bases, and 16 bases separated the two germline ends. This CDR3 has 14 amino acids. The germline V gene encodes CDR1 LNHDA and CDR2 SQIVND (reference sequence). CDR3 in amino acids: CASIPLAGATEAFF. DNA of the CDR3: TGTGCCAGTATCCCTTTAGCGGGGGCCACTGAAGCTTTCTTT.

The CDR3 region has the DNA TGTGCCAGCAGTTTTTGGCAGGGGCGAGGGGGAACTGAAGCTTTCTTT. Amino acid sequence: CASSFWQGRGGTEAFF. The V call is TRBV28, the J call TRBJ1-1, with D perhaps TRBD1 (6 bases). V gave up 3 bases and J gave up 5 bases, with 19 bases separating them. Germline CDR1 is MDHEN and CDR2 is SYDVKM. This CDR3 region has 16 residues.

The chain is built from TRBV12-3 or TRBV12-4 and TRBJ1-1; D is uncertain. The CDR3 is 14 amino acids. Trimming stripped 6 bases from V and 5 bases from J, with 16 bases between. This CDR3 reads CASRDSDRTTEAFF. CDR3 DNA sequence: TGTGCCAGCAGGGATTCCGATCGGACTACTGAAGCTTTCTTT.

The chain recombines TRBV10-3 with TRBJ1-5; 10 positions agree with TRBD1. The CDR3 consists of 18 residues. V was pared by 4 bases and J by 2 bases, with 11 bases of the junction left unmatched. Germline CDR1 reads ENHRY; CDR2 reads SYGVKD. DNA of the CDR3: TGTGCCATCAGTGCCTCCCCTCCGGGGACAGGGGGCAATCAGCCCCAGCATTTT. It is translated as CAISASPPGTGGNQPQHF.

There are a few counts of this clonotype. The V call is TRBV24-1, the J call TRBJ2-5; D gene ambiguous. V was shortened by 6 bases and J by 7 bases, with 14 bases between the two germline ends. The CDR3 extends over 13 amino acids. Germline lookup yields CDR1 KGHDR and CDR2 SFDVKD. CDR3 protein: CATSRSSAATQYF. The CDR3 bases are TGTGCCACCAGTCGGTCTAGTGCGGCGACCCAGTACTTC.

V is TRBV5-1 and J is TRBJ2-7; 7 bases match TRBD2. This CDR3 is built from 14 residues. The germline V gene encodes CDR1 SGHRS and CDR2 YFSETQ. V dropped 7 bases and J dropped 0; count of bases not matched to a gene: 7. The CDR3 reads CASGLGRASYEQYF. DNA for the CDR3: TGCGCCAGCGGACTAGGCCGAGCCTCCTACGAGCAGTACTTC.

The chain's CDR3 is CASRRQGVGEQYF. CDR3 nucleotides: TGTGCCAGCAGGCGACAGGGAGTCGGCGAGCAGTACTTC. J is TRBJ2-7 and V is TRBV21-1; TRBD1, the D gene given by the table, was not confirmed from the DNA. TRBV21-1 is termed a pseudogene. This CDR3 is 13 amino acids long.

The chain links TRBV2 to TRBJ2-1; 8 bases are a match to TRBD2. Germline trimming cut 7 bases from V and 0 bases from J; bases unmatched to any gene: 8. The V gene's germline CDR1 is SNHLY and CDR2 FYNNEI. The CDR3 has 16 amino acids. The CDR3 spells CASNKGAGASYNEQFF. CDR3 nucleotides: TGTGCCAGCAACAAGGGAGCGGGGGCCTCCTACAATGAGCAGTTCTTC.

This clonotype turned up a few times. The chain carries TRBV7-9 and TRBJ2-5; D is perhaps TRBD2 (6 bases). CDR3 length equals 15 residues. V lost 6 bases, J lost 3 bases, and 17 bases lay in between. The germline gives CDR1 SEHNR, CDR2 FQNEAQ (reference sequence). The CDR3 loop is CASSAQRDFKETQYF. As DNA, the CDR3 is TGTGCCAGCAGTGCACAAAGGGACTTTAAAGAGACCCAGTACTTC.

The J gene is TRBJ2-5, the V gene TRBV18; TRBD1 aligns across 8 bases. The V and J ends lost 0 bases and 4 bases, in that order; junction bases with no gene match: 1. This CDR3 has 14 residues. Germline values: CDR1 KGHSH, CDR2 LQKENI. The CDR3 is CASSPPTGVETQYF. The CDR3 DNA sequence: TGTGCCAGCTCACCACCGACAGGGGTAGAGACCCAGTACTTC. The whole variable domain, remainder taken from reference TRBV18 and TRBJ2-5, is NAGVMQNPRHLVRRRGQEARLRCSPMKGHSHVYWYRQLPEEGLKFMVYLQKENIIDESGMPKERFSAEFPKEGPSILRIQQVVRGDSAAYFCASSPPTGVETQYFGPGTRLLVL.

This clonotype was picked up a small number of times. V gene TRBV27 combines with J gene TRBJ2-1, with TRBD2 matching over 14 bases. V shed 6 bases, J shed 14 bases, and the junction held 9 bases outside the gene matches. CDR1 and CDR2 (germline): MNHEY, SMNVEV (reference sequence). The CDR3 is made up of 14 amino acids. CDR3 loop: CASSWTSGGLGEFF. The CDR3 DNA reads TGTGCCAGCAGCTGGACTAGCGGGGGGCTGGGAGAGTTCTTC.

V is TRBV20-1 and J is TRBJ1-5, with a weak D call TRBD1 (5 bases). The ends were cut back, 0 bases at V and 0 bases at J, with 18 bases in the middle. This CDR3 has 18 amino acids. Germline V gene sequence: CDR1 DFQATT, CDR2 SNEGSKA (reference sequence). The CDR3 nucleotides read TGCAGTGCTAGAGATCCATGGGGACTGCAGCATAGCAATCAGCCCCAGCATTTT. This translates into CSARDPWGLQHSNQPQHF.

This clonotype has more than one count but fewer than ten. The rearrangement uses TRBV18 and TRBJ2-1; no definite D call. V lost 0 bases and J 0 bases, leaving 12 bases between the germline ends. The CDR3 totals 17 residues. CDR1 is KGHSH, CDR2 LQKENI, per germline. The CDR3 nucleotides read TGTGCCAGCTCACCACCGATCAGCGAAAGCTCCTACAATGAGCAGTTCTTC. Translating it yields CASSPPISESSYNEQFF.

The genes are TRBV3-1 and TRBJ2-7, with a tentative D call TRBD2 (5 bases). Trimming took off 4 bases at V and 0 bases at J, with 19 bases between the two ends. The CDR3 covers 17 residues. Germline V gene lookup returns CDR1 LGHDT and CDR2 YNNKEL (reference sequence). CDR3 coding DNA: TGTGCCAGCAGCCTCCTAGCCAAAAGGCGAAACTCCTACGAGCAGTACTTC. This codes for CASSLLAKRRNSYEQYF.

The chain combines TRBV15 with TRBJ1-3, with D perhaps TRBD1 (6 bases). The V end was cut by 2 bases, the J end by 4 bases, with 18 bases between. The CDR3 spans 17 residues. CDR1 is LNHNV and CDR2 is YYDKDF in the germline V gene (reference sequence). The CDR3 reads CATSRRRPTGSGNTIYF. As DNA, the CDR3 is TGTGCCACCAGCAGACGTCGACCTACAGGGTCGGGAAACACCATATATTTT. The full variable domain, in which reference TRBV15 and TRBJ1-3 provide the parts outside the CDR3, is DAMVIQNPRYQVTQFGKPVTLSCSQTLNHNVMYWYQQKSSQAPKLLFHYYDKDFNNEADTPDNFQSRRPNTSFCFLDIRSPGLGDTAMYLCATSRRRPTGSGNTIYFGEGSWLTVV.

A few counts support this clonotype. The rearrangement links TRBV6-5 to TRBJ2-5; 13 nucleotides align to TRBD2. Germline V gene lookup returns CDR1 MNHEY and CDR2 SVGAGI. The junction had 5 bases not matched to a gene; V was cut back by 2 bases and J by 2 bases. The CDR3 is 17 residues long. The CDR3: CASSYRGLAGKQETQYF. CDR3 sequence (DNA): TGTGCCAGCAGTTACAGGGGACTAGCGGGGAAACAAGAGACCCAGTACTTC.

This chain uses TRBV2 with TRBJ2-3; tentatively, D is TRBD1 (5 bases). CDR1 is SNHLY and CDR2 is FYNNEI in the germline V gene. Between the trimmed V and J ends, which lost 8 bases and 3 bases, there was a span of 18 bases. This CDR3 has 15 amino acids. The CDR3 reads CASVLLGAGTDTQYF. The DNA of the CDR3 is TGTGCCAGCGTACTTCTAGGGGCCGGGACAGATACGCAGTATTTT.

The genes are TRBV7-3 and TRBJ2-1; D is possibly TRBD1 or TRBD2 (6 bases each). The CDR3 contains 17 residues. Germline loops: CDR1 SGHTA, CDR2 FQGTGA. Trimming shortened V by 5 bases and J by 5 bases, and 22 bases separated the two germline ends. DNA of the CDR3: TGTGCCAGCAGCCTACCCCGAGGGGGGCTCCTAAACAATGAGCAGTTCTTC. Protein: CASSLPRGGLLNNEQFF.